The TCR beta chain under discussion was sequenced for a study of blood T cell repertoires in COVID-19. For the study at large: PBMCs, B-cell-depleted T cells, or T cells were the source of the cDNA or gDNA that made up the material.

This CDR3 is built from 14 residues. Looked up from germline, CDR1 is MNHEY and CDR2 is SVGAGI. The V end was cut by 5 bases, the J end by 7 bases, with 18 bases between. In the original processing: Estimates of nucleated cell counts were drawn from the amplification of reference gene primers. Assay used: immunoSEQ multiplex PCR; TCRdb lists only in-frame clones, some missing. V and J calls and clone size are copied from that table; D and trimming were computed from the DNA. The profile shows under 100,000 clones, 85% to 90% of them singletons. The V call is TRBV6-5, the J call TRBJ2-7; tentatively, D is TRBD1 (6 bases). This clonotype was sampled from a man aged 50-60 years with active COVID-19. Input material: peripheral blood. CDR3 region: CASSLTSQGWEQYF. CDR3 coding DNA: TGTGCCAGCAGTCTCACATCTCAGGGGTGGGAGCAGTACTTC.